This T cell receptor (beta chain) was recovered during a study of blood T cell repertoires in COVID-19. The CDR3 has 15 amino acids. V lost 0 bases and J 5 bases, leaving 11 bases between the germline ends. CDR1 is MNHEY, CDR2 SVGAGI, per germline. Sequenced by immunoSEQ multiplex PCR; TCRdb stores in-frame clones only, minus some. In the table there are approximately 210,000 clones, 80% to 90% of which are singletons. What was sequenced was peripheral blood. The chain couples TRBV6-5 to TRBJ2-4; D gene uncertain. This clonotype originated in a woman in her sixties or seventies with acute or convalescent COVID-19. CDR3: CASSYSRQNQNIQYF. The CDR3 coding sequence is TGTGCCAGCAGTTACTCGAGGCAGAACCAAAACATTCAGTACTTC.